These 10 T cell receptor beta chains were all obtained from the same sample, sequenced in a study of blood T cell repertoires in COVID-19. Data came from immunoSEQ multiplex PCR; TCRdb stores just in-frame clones and leaves some out. The table records some 94,000 clones, around 90% of them present only once. Sequences were obtained from peripheral blood. These receptors were taken from a woman aged 60 to 75 with COVID-19, enrolled during active disease.

This clone was recorded only once. The CDR3 DNA reads as TGTGCCTGGAGTGTAGGGGATATTGGGGGGGCTTTCTTT. It codes for CAWSVGDIGGAFF. The V call is TRBV30, the J call TRBJ1-1, with a weak D call TRBD1 (5 bases). Germline CDR1 GTSNPN, CDR2 SVGIG (reference sequence). The CDR3 extends over 13 amino acids. Trimming took 0 bases from V and 11 from J, leaving 16 bases between them.

The chain links TRBV21-1 to TRBJ2-5; TRBD2 is taken as the D call from the table, unchecked against the DNA. TRBV21-1 is listed as a pseudogene. This CDR3 contains 16 residues. The CDR3 region is CASRTGLADLKETQYF. DNA of the CDR3: TGTGCCAGCAGAACGGGACTAGCGGACCTAAAAGAGACCCAGTACTTC.

The chain is built from TRBV2 and TRBJ1-2, with TRBD1 as a possible D gene (6 bases). V shed 8 bases and J shed 0 bases, with 10 bases lying between them. CDR1 and CDR2 (germline): SNHLY, FYNNEI. There are 13 residues in the CDR3. CDR3 region: CASAGDANYGYTF. Written as DNA, the CDR3 is TGTGCCAGCGCAGGGGACGCTAACTATGGCTACACCTTC.

This clone was seen a handful of times. The rearrangement uses TRBV2 and TRBJ1-2, with 7 bases aligning to TRBD1. The CDR3 runs to 14 residues. V lost 7 bases and J lost 4; bases outside the gene matches: 9. The V gene's germline CDR1 is SNHLY and CDR2 FYNNEI. CDR3 sequence (DNA): TGTGCCAGCATACTCAGGGGGGCCGGCTATGGCTACACCTTC. Encoded protein: CASILRGAGYGYTF.

The chain recombines TRBV5-6 with TRBJ1-6, with TRBD1 as a possible D gene (5 bases). V was trimmed by 0 bases and J by 7 bases, leaving 8 bases between them. The CDR3 covers 14 residues. Germline CDR1 and CDR2: SGHDT and YYEEEE. CDR3 nucleotides: TGTGCCAGCAGCTTGGAGCAGGGAAATTCACCCCTCCACTTT. The encoded protein is CASSLEQGNSPLHF. The complete variable domain, with remaining parts taken from reference TRBV5-6 and TRBJ1-6, reads DAGVTQSPTHLIKTRGQQVTLRCSPKSGHDTVSWYQQALGQGPQFIFQYYEEEERQRGNFPDRFSGHQFPNYSSELNVNALLLGDSALYLCASSLEQGNSPLHFGNGTRLTVT.

This clone was observed a single time. This sequence joins TRBV19 and TRBJ1-1; D may be TRBD1 (5 bases). The germline V gene encodes CDR1 LNHDA and CDR2 SQIVND (reference sequence). V was shortened by 4 bases and J by 4 bases, with 16 bases between the two germline ends. The CDR3 is made up of 15 amino acids. The chain's CDR3 is CASSTQSGSITEAFF. The CDR3 DNA follows: TGTGCCAGTAGTACCCAGTCAGGGTCGATCACTGAAGCTTTCTTT. Variable domain in full (rest from reference TRBV19 and TRBJ1-1): DGGITQSPKYLFRKEGQNVTLSCEQNLNHDAMYWYRQDPGQGLRLIYYSQIVNDFQKGDIAEGYSVSREKKESFPLTVTSAQKNPTAFYLCASSTQSGSITEAFFGQGTRLTVV.

The rearrangement joins TRBV3-1 (or the pseudogene TRBV3-2) to TRBJ1-2, with D uncertain. V was clipped by 0 bases and J by 2 bases, with 4 bases between them. Looked up from germline, CDR1 is LGHDT and CDR2 is YNNKEL (reference sequence). The CDR3 contains 13 residues. The CDR3 sequence: CASSQDGNYGYTF. DNA of the CDR3: TGTGCCAGCAGCCAAGACGGGAACTATGGCTACACCTTC.

This clone has more than one count but fewer than ten. In the same sample, other DNA sequences code for this CDR3. This chain joins TRBV9 and TRBJ1-6; D is undetermined. This CDR3 comprises 14 residues. The germline gives CDR1 SGDLS, CDR2 YYNGEE. V dropped 0 bases and J dropped 7 bases, with 8 bases sitting between them. The CDR3 DNA is TGTGCCAGCAGCGTAGGGCAGTACAATTCACCCCTCCACTTT. This translates into CASSVGQYNSPLHF.

This clone was seen just once. The chain is built from TRBV29-1 and TRBJ1-4; 8 nucleotides agree with TRBD1. This CDR3 is built from 13 residues. The trim removed 3 bases at V and 10 bases at J, leaving 7 bases unmatched. Germline V gene lookup returns CDR1 SQVTM and CDR2 ANQGSEA. CDR3 sequence: CSVEQIQGGKLFF. The CDR3 DNA is TGCAGCGTTGAGCAAATACAGGGGGGAAAACTGTTTTTT.

This chain uses TRBV14 with TRBJ2-1; 9 bases agree with TRBD2. The CDR3 loop spans 20 amino acids. V lost 1 base, J lost 0 bases, and 13 bases stayed unmatched. CDR1 and CDR2 from the germline V gene are SGHDN and FVKESK. CDR3 loop: CASSQVAGVLAGSSYNEQFF. The CDR3 DNA reads as TGTGCCAGCAGCCAAGTCGCCGGTGTCCTAGCGGGGAGCTCCTACAATGAGCAGTTCTTC.